This entry lists 8 T cell receptor beta chains sequenced from one sample in a study of cytomegalovirus exposure and HLA in healthy donors. Clones were read by immunoSEQ multiplex PCR, and TCRdb kept only the in-frame ones, dropping some. Among 160,000 or so clones listed, 84% were seen once. Sequenced: PBMCs. Every receptor here comes from a man aged 25-45 years in good health and CMV-seropositive.

This clone was detected once. The genes are TRBV2 and TRBJ2-5, with D possibly being TRBD1 (5 bases). V was trimmed by 6 bases and J by 3 bases, leaving 26 bases between them. The length of the CDR3 is 18 residues. Germline V gene sequence: CDR1 SNHLY, CDR2 FYNNEI. CDR3 coding DNA: TGTGCCAGCAGCGGGCTATCAGGGAAGGCTGACACAAAAGAGACCCAGTACTTC. Amino acid sequence: CASSGLSGKADTKETQYF.

The gene calls are TRBV28 and TRBJ2-5; no clear D. V lost 4 bases and J lost 5, with 8 bases in between. Germline assignment: CDR1 MDHEN and CDR2 SYDVKM. The CDR3 sequence is 12 residues long. The CDR3 region is CASSSPIETQYF. The CDR3 DNA reads as TGTGCCAGCAGTTCCCCCATCGAGACCCAGTACTTC.

V is TRBV29-1 and J is TRBJ1-3, with D tentatively TRBD1 (5 bases). CDR1 is SQVTM and CDR2 is ANQGSEA in the germline V gene. This CDR3 is 11 amino acids long. CDR3 sequence: CGTGAGNTIYF. CDR3 coding DNA: TGCGGTACGGGGGCTGGAAACACCATATATTTT. The variable domain in full, completed from reference TRBV29-1 and TRBJ1-3, reads SAVISQKPSRDICQRGTSLTIQCQVDSQVTMMFWYRQQPGQSLTLIATANQGSEATYESGFVIDKFPISRPNLTFSTLTVSNMSPEDSSIYLCGTGAGNTIYFGEGSWLTVV.

This chain uses TRBV6-6 with TRBJ2-5, with D uncertain. CDR1 is MNHNY, CDR2 SVGAGI, per germline (reference sequence). The V and J ends lost 7 bases and 5 bases respectively, with 5 bases between them. The CDR3 runs to 10 residues. The CDR3, as DNA: TGTGCCAGCAACGAGGAGACCCAGTACTTC. This codes for CASNEETQYF.

The CDR3 DNA reads as TGTGCCACCAGCAAGGGACAGGCGAACACTGAAGCTTTCTTT. Its protein is CATSKGQANTEAFF. This rearrangement joins TRBV15 to TRBJ1-1; TRBD1 aligns across 8 bases. The germline gives CDR1 LNHNV, CDR2 YYDKDF (reference sequence). CDR3 size: 14 residues. The J segment lost 1 base and the V segment lost 4 bases, leaving 2 bases of the junction unmatched.

This clone was observed a single time. This chain links TRBV10-2 with TRBJ2-1, with a possible D match to TRBD1 (6 bases). The CDR3 contains 14 residues. Germline V CDR1 and CDR2: WSHSY, SAAADI. With 5 bases removed from V and 0 bases from J, the gap between germline ends came to 8 bases. This CDR3 reads CASSLGGSYNEQFF. In DNA form, the CDR3 reads TGCGCCAGCAGTTTAGGGGGCTCCTACAATGAGCAGTTCTTC.

The J gene is TRBJ2-1, the V gene TRBV7-3; TRBD2 aligns across 13 bases. The V gene end was trimmed by 6 bases and the J gene end by 0 bases; junction bases not matched to a gene: 8. Per the germline V gene, CDR1 is SGHTA and CDR2 is FQGTGA. This CDR3 is built from 18 residues. The CDR3, as DNA: TGTGCCAGCAGTGCCGGGACTAGCGGGACCAGCTCCTACAATGAGCAGTTCTTC. Translation: CASSAGTSGTSSYNEQFF.

The chain couples TRBV2 to TRBJ2-7; D ambiguous. Germline V gives CDR1 SNHLY, CDR2 FYNNEI. Trimming took off 5 bases at V and 6 bases at J, with 8 bases between the two ends. The CDR3 spans 11 residues. In DNA form, the CDR3 reads TGTGCCAGCAGTTCCCCCGGCGAGCAGTACTTC. Its protein is CASSSPGEQYF. Based on the CDR3 plus reference TRBV2 and TRBJ2-7, the full variable domain is EPEVTQTPSHQVTQMGQEVILRCVPISNHLYFYWYRQILGQKVEFLVSFYNNEISEKSEIFDDQFSVERPDGSNFTLKIRSTKLEDSAMYFCASSSPGEQYFGPGTRLTVT.